This T cell receptor (beta chain) was identified in a study of T-cell memory formation after mild COVID-19. Turning to the study itself: TCR clustering was largely donor specific.

This clonotype was seen a handful of times. As yet, its antigen is unknown. Study-wide results and caveats: Mostly located in CM and EM were contracting CD4+ clones, with contracting CD8+ clones located in EMRA. Memory sampled before infection contained some responding clones, suggesting cross-reactive memory joined.

From 5'RACE with constant-segment primers came TCR alpha and TCR beta cDNA libraries that carried sample barcodes and UMIs. TCRdb re-analysed the 5' RACE reads in MiXCR, keeping a single row per CDR3 protein. The sample lists about 300,000 distinct CDR3 sequences, roughly a fifth occurring once. Sequences were obtained from PBMCs or a T cell subset sorted from them (not recorded which). The sequence was obtained from a man aged 18 to 29 who had mild COVID-19 (a few samples of this study predate the infection). Cell type and time point are not known.

CDR3 coding DNA: TGTGCCAGCAGCTTATCGCTCGGGGGCTCCTACGAGCAGTACTTC. Protein sequence: CASSLSLGGSYEQYF. The rearrangement joins TRBV7-9 to TRBJ2-7; D might be TRBD2 (6 bases). The CDR3 contains 15 residues. In germline, CDR1 is SEHNR, CDR2 FQNEAQ (reference sequence). V dropped 2 bases and J dropped 0 bases, with 11 bases sitting between them.